This TCR beta chain comes out of a study of blood T cell repertoires in COVID-19. On the study more broadly: Acute and convalescent COVID-19 specimens originated in the United States, Italy and Spain. PBMCs, B-cell-depleted T cells, or T cells provided the cDNA or gDNA that made up the material.

Germline V lookup: CDR1 SGHNT, CDR2 YYREEE (reference sequence). This CDR3 has 16 residues. V was shortened by 4 bases and J by 5 bases, with 19 bases between the two germline ends. Study processing details: The authors estimated nucleated cell counts from reference gene primer amplification. The data were produced by immunoSEQ multiplex PCR, yet TCRdb's version contains in-frame clones alone and is incomplete. From that table come the V and J calls and clone size; the DNA was used to work out D and trimming. There are under 75,000 clones in the sample; around 88% occur only once, and roughly 6.3% lies in the top ten.

This chain joins TRBV5-4 and TRBJ2-1; perhaps TRBD1 as D (7 bases). This clonotype was sampled from a human donor in a cohort sampled during active COVID-19. Sequencing was carried out using peripheral blood. CDR3 in DNA: TGTGCCAGCAGCCCGAGGGGCGGAGGGGGCAACAATGAGCAGTTCTTC. It is translated as CASSPRGGGGNNEQFF. Variable domain in full (rest from reference TRBV5-4 and TRBJ2-1): ETGVTQSPTHLIKTRGQQVTLRCSSQSGHNTVSWYQQALGQGPQFIFQYYREEENGRGNFPPRFSGLQFPNYSSELNVNALELDDSALYLCASSPRGGGGNNEQFFGPGTRLTVL.